This T cell receptor beta chain was identified during a study of graft-versus-host responses after intestinal transplantation. Study overall: All recipients were given anti-thymocyte globulin induction, and tacrolimus and steroids were then administered for roughly three years.

Generated by immunoSEQ multiplex PCR, the TCRdb table keeps only in-frame clones and is missing some. This table holds under 95,000 clones, 88% found once. On this clone itself: Its antigen is undetermined.

Regarding the study as a whole: The study associated peak circulating GvH clone levels with early post-transplant HvG declines.

The CDR3 is made up of 15 amino acids. J lost 5 bases, V lost 4 bases, and 9 bases had no gene match. The germline CDR1 and CDR2 sequences are SNHLY and FYNNEI. The source was unstimulated CD4+ T cells sorted from spleen or lymph node cells, collected before transplant. The chain carries TRBV2 and TRBJ2-5, with TRBD2 matching 8 bases. The clonotype originates from a human donor who was the organ donor for an intestinal transplant. The CDR3 loop is CASSVNRGGTETQYF. CDR3 DNA sequence: TGTGCCAGCAGTGTTAATCGCGGGGGGACGGAGACCCAGTACTTC. Drawing the rest from reference TRBV2 and TRBJ2-5, the complete variable domain is EPEVTQTPSHQVTQMGQEVILRCVPISNHLYFYWYRQILGQKVEFLVSFYNNEISEKSEIFDDQFSVERPDGSNFTLKIRSTKLEDSAMYFCASSVNRGGTETQYFGPGTRLLVL.